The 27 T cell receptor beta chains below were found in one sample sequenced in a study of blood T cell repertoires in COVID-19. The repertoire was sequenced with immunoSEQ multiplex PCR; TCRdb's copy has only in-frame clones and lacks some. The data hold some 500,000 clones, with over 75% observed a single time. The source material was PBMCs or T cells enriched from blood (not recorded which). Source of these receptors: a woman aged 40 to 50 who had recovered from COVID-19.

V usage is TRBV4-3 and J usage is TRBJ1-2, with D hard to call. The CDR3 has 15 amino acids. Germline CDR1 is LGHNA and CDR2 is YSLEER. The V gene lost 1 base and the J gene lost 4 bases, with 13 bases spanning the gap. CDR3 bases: TGCGCCAGCAGCCAAGGAGCCCGTTTTACCTATGGCTACACCTTC. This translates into CASSQGARFTYGYTF.

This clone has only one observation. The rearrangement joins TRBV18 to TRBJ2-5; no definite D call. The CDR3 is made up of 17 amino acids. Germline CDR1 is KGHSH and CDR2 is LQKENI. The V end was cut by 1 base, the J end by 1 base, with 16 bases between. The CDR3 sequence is CASSPRLTHSFQETQYF. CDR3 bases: TGTGCCAGCTCACCACGGTTAACTCACTCTTTCCAAGAGACCCAGTACTTC.

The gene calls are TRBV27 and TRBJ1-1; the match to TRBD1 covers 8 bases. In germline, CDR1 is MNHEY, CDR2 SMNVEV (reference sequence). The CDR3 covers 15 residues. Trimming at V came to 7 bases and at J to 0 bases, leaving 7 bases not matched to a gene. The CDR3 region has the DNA TGTGCCAGCACCTCCAGGGGGCGGCTGAACACTGAAGCTTTCTTT. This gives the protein CASTSRGRLNTEAFF.

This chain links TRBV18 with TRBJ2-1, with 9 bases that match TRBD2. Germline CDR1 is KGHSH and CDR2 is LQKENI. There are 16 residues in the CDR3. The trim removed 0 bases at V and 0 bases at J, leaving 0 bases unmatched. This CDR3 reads CASSPPSGSSYNEQFF. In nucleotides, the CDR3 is TGTGCCAGCTCACCACCTAGCGGGAGCTCCTACAATGAGCAGTTCTTC.

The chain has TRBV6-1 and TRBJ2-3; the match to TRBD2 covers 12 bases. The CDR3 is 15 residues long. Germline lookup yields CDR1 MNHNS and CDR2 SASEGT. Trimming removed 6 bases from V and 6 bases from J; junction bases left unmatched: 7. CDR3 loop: CASRRTSGTWDTQYF. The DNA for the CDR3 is TGTGCCAGCAGGCGGACTAGCGGGACTTGGGATACGCAGTATTTT.

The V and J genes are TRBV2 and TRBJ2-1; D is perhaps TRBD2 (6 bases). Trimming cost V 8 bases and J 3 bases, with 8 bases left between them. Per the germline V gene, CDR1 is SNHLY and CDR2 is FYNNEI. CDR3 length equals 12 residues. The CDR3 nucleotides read TGTGCCAGCGGGACTGACTACAATGAGCAGTTCTTC. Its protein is CASGTDYNEQFF.

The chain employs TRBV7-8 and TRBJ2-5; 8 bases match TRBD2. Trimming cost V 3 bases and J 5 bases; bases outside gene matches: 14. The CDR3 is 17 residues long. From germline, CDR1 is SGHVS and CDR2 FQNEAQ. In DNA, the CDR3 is TGTGCCAGCAGCTTCAATGCTGCGGGACCGGGGGGGGAGACCCAGTACTTC. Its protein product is CASSFNAAGPGGETQYF.

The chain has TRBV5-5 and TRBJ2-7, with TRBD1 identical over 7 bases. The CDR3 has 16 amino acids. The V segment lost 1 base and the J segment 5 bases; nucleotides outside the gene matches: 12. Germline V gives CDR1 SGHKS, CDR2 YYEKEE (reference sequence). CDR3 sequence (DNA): TGTGCCAGCAGCTTGACCGACAGGGTACTCGAGGACGAGCAGTACTTC. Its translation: CASSLTDRVLEDEQYF.

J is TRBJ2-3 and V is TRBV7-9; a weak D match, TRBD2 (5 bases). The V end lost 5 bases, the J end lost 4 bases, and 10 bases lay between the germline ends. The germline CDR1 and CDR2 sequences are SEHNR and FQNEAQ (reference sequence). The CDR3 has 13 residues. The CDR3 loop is CASSLSDPDTQYF. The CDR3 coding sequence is TGTGCCAGCAGCCTTAGCGATCCAGATACGCAGTATTTT.

CDR3 residues: CASSPDRAAGNTIYF. CDR3 in DNA: TGTGCCAGCAGTCCGGACAGGGCTGCAGGAAACACCATATATTTT. The V and J genes are TRBV7-2 and TRBJ1-3; 8 nucleotides match TRBD1. This CDR3 has 15 amino acids. With 6 bases clipped from V and 4 bases from J, the junction kept 8 bases outside the gene matches. CDR1 and CDR2 from the germline V gene are SGHTA and FQGNSA.

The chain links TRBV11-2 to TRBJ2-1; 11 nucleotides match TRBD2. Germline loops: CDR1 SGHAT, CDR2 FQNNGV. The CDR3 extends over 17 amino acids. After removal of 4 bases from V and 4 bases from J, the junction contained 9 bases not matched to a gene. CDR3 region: CASSYKPGLAAYNEQFF. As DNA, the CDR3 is TGTGCCAGCAGCTACAAACCGGGACTAGCGGCTTACAATGAGCAGTTCTTC.

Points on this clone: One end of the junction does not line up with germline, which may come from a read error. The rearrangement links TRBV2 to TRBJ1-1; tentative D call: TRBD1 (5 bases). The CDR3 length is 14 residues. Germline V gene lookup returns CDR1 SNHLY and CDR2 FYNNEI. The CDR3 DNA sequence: TGTGCCAGCAGAGAAGACAGCATGAACACTGAAGCTTTCTTT. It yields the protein CASREDSMNTEAFF.

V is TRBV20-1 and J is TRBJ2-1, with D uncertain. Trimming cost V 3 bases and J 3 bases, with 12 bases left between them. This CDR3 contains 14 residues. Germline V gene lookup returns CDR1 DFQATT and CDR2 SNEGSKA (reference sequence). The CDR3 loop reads CSASRTRVYNEQFF. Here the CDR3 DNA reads TGCAGTGCTAGTCGAACTCGGGTCTACAATGAGCAGTTCTTC.

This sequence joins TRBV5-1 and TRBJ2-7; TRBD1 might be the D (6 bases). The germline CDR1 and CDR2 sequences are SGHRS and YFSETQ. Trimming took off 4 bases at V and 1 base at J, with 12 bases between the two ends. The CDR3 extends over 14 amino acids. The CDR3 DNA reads TGCGCCAGCAGCGTCCGACAGGATTCCTACGAGCAGTACTTC. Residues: CASSVRQDSYEQYF.

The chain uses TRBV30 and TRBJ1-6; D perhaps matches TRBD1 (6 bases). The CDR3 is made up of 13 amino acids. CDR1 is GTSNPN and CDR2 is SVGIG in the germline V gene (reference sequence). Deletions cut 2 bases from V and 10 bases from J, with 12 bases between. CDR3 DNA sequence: TGTGCCTGGAGTAAGGACCAGGGGTCACCCCTCCACTTT. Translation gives CAWSKDQGSPLHF.

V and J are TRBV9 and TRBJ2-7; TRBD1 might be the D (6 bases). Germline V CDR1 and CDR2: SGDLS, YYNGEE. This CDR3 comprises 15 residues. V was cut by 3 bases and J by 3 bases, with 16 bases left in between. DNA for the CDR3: TGTGCCAGCAGCGCCGCTCCAACAGGGAACTACGAGCAGTACTTC. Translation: CASSAAPTGNYEQYF.

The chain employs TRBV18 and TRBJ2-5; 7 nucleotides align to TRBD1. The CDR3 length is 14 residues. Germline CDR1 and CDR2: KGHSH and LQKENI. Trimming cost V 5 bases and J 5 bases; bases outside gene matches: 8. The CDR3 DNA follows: TGTGCCAGCTCAACGACAGGGCTTAAGGAGACCCAGTACTTC. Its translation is CASSTTGLKETQYF.

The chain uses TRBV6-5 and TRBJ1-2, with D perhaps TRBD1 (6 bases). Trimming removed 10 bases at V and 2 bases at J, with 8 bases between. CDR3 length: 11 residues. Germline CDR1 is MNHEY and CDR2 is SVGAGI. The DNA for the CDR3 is TGTGCCACCGGACAGAACTATGGCTACACCTTC. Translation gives CATGQNYGYTF.

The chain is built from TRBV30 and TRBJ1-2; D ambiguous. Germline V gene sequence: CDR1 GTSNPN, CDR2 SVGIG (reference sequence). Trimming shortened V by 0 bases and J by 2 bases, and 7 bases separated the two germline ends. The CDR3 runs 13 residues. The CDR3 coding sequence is TGTGCCTGGAGTGTACGGGAGAACTATGGCTACACCTTC. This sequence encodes CAWSVRENYGYTF.

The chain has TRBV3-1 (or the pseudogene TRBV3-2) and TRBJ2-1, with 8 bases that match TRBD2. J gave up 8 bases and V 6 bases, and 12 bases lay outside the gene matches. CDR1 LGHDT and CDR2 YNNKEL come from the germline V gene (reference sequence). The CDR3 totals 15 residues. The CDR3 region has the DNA TGTGCCAGCAGGGTAGCGGGGTTGTGGAACGATGAGCAGTTCTTC. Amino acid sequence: CASRVAGLWNDEQFF.

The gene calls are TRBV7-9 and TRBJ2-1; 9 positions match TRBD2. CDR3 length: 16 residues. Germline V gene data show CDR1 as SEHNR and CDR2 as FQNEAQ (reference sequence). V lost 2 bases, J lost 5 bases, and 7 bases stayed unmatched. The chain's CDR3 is CASSLTGSSGNNEQFF. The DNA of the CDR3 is TGTGCCAGCAGCTTAACGGGGTCTAGCGGGAACAATGAGCAGTTCTTC.

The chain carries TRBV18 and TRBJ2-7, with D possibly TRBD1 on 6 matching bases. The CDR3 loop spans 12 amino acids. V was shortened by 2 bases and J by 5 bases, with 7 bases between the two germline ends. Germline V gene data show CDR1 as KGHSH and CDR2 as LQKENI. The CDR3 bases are TGTGCCAGCTCACCAAGGACAGACGAGCAGTACTTC. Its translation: CASSPRTDEQYF.

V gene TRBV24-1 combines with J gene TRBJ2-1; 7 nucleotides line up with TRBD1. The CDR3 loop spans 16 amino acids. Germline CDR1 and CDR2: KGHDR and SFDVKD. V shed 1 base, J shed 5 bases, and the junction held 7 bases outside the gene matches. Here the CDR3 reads CATSDLGGPENNEQFF. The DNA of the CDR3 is TGTGCCACCAGTGATTTAGGGGGCCCCGAGAACAATGAGCAGTTCTTC.

CDR3 region: CASSLDGTLSYNEQFF. The DNA for the CDR3 is TGCGCCAGCAGCTTGGACGGGACTCTGTCCTACAATGAGCAGTTCTTC. The genes are TRBV5-1 and TRBJ2-1; D is possibly TRBD2 (6 bases). V shed 0 bases and J shed 1 base, with 11 bases lying between them. Germline V gene sequence: CDR1 SGHRS, CDR2 YFSETQ. CDR3 length: 16 residues.

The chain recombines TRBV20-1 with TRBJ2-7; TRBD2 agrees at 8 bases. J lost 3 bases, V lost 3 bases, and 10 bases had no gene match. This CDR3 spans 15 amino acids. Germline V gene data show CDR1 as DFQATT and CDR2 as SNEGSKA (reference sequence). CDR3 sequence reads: CSASGDGREFYEQYF. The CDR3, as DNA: TGCAGTGCTAGTGGTGACGGGAGGGAATTCTACGAGCAGTACTTC.

In DNA form, the CDR3 reads TGTGCCACCAGTGAGCAGGGACTCGGCTCTGGGGCCAACGTCCTGACTTTC. It encodes CATSEQGLGSGANVLTF. The rearrangement links TRBV24-1 to TRBJ2-6; D is perhaps TRBD2 (6 bases). The CDR3 runs 17 residues. Trimming removed 4 bases at V and 0 bases at J, with 12 bases between. The V gene's germline CDR1 is KGHDR and CDR2 SFDVKD.

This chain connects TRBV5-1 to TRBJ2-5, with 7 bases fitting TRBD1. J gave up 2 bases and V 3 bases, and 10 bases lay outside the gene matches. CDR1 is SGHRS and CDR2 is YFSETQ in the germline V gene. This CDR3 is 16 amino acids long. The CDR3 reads CASSSRQGLGQETQYF. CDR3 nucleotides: TGCGCCAGCAGCTCAAGACAGGGCCTGGGGCAAGAGACCCAGTACTTC.